This is a list of T cell receptor beta chains from one sample in a study of CD8+CD57+ T cells in acquired aplastic anemia. TCRdb independently ran MiXCR on the reads; one entry per CDR3 protein. The sample includes about 180,000 distinct CDR3 sequences, approximately 49% of them seen just once. Sequencing input: sorted CD4+, CD8+, or CD8+CD57+ T cells (not recorded which) from PBMCs. The receptors here all came from a human donor in good health. Each CDR3 is given with its conserved first and last residue. The D gene is left open where the match is weak. Not every row has a clone size; where given, it reads once, few, many or a size class.

V	size	J	D	CDR3	DNA
TRBV5-1	.	TRBJ2-5	.	CASSLSQGPSGTQYF	TGCGCCAGCAGCTTGAGTCAGGGCCCATCGGGGACCCAGTACTTC
TRBV7-2	many	TRBJ2-5	.	CASSPGRGETQYF	TGTGCCAGCAGCCCGGGCCGGGGTGAGACCCAGTACTTC
TRBV24-1	many	TRBJ2-5	.	CATSGGAAGPIQETQYF	TGTGCCACCAGTGGGGGTGCCGCTGGTCCCATCCAAGAGACCCAGTACTTC
TRBV5-1	.	TRBJ2-5	TRBD2	CASSLGSGGRETQYF	TGCGCCAGCAGCTTAGGTAGCGGGGGTAGGGAGACCCAGTACTTC
TRBV10-3	.	TRBJ1-1	.	CAIRPGRLSPGTEAFF	TGTGCCATCCGCCCGGGACGCCTATCTCCGGGCACTGAAGCTTTCTTT
TRBV9	.	TRBJ2-3	.	CASSELGGVGDTQYF	TGTGCCAGCAGCGAATTAGGAGGGGTCGGGGATACGCAGTATTTT
TRBV29-1	.	TRBJ2-2	.	CSVLVGELFF	TGCAGCGTTTTGGTCGGGGAGCTGTTTTTT
TRBV9	many	TRBJ2-7	.	CASSVAETGLSYEQYF	TGTGCCAGCAGCGTAGCTGAGACAGGCCTTTCCTACGAGCAGTACTTC
TRBV20-1	many	TRBJ2-2	TRBD1	CSARAGGNTGELFF	TGCAGTGCTAGGGCAGGGGGGAACACCGGGGAGCTGTTTTTT
TRBV30	.	TRBJ1-1	TRBD1	CAWSPWTGAHRTEAFF	TGTGCCTGGAGTCCTTGGACAGGGGCCCACCGTACTGAAGCTTTCTTT
TRBV9	many	TRBJ2-7	.	CASSVSSVNEQYF	TGTGCCAGCAGCGTAAGTTCGGTCAACGAGCAGTACTTC
TRBV7-9	.	TRBJ2-7	.	CASSGHYEQYF	TGTGCCAGCAGCGGACACTACGAGCAGTACTTC
TRBV10-1	many	TRBJ1-2	.	CASSEGGYTF	TGCGCCAGCAGTGAAGGTGGCTACACCTTC
TRBV7-7	.	TRBJ2-2	TRBD1	CASSLNAQGRSGELFF	TGTGCTAGCAGCCTAAATGCACAGGGGAGATCCGGGGAGCTGTTTTTT
TRBV29-1	many	TRBJ2-7	TRBD2	CSVRLAGSSSSYEQYF	TGCAGCGTTCGACTAGCGGGGTCGTCCTCCTCCTACGAGCAGTACTTC
TRBV11-2	few	TRBJ1-2	.	CASSSSVAGYGYTF	TGTGCCAGCAGCTCGTCCGTGGCGGGCTATGGCTACACCTTC
TRBV24-1	.	TRBJ2-1	.	CATSERKSSYNEQFF	TGTGCCACCAGTGAACGGAAGAGCTCCTACAATGAGCAGTTCTTC
TRBV20-1	many	TRBJ2-5	.	CSAAQETQYF	TGCAGTGCCGCCCAAGAGACCCAGTACTTC
TRBV9	many	TRBJ2-6	.	CASSVDVRGSGANVLTF	TGTGCCAGCAGCGTAGATGTAAGGGGCTCTGGGGCCAACGTCCTGACTTTC
TRBV19	.	TRBJ2-7	TRBD1	CASSPLGQGPHEQYF	TGTGCCAGTAGTCCCCTAGGACAGGGGCCGCACGAGCAGTACTTC
TRBV20-1	many	TRBJ1-1	.	CSARKGGTEAFF	TGCAGTGCACGAAAGGGGGGGACTGAAGCTTTCTTT
TRBV7-2	once	TRBJ1-1	.	CASSLRQSTEAFF	TGTGCCAGCAGCTTAAGACAGAGCACTGAAGCTTTCTTT
TRBV29-1	many	TRBJ1-2	TRBD1	CSVDLTRQGLGSYGYTF	TGCAGCGTTGACCTCACTAGACAGGGCCTGGGAAGCTATGGCTACACCTTC
TRBV15	.	TRBJ2-5	.	CATSSVRGAETQYF	TGTGCCACCAGCAGTGTCAGGGGTGCAGAGACCCAGTACTTC
TRBV20-1	.	TRBJ2-3	.	CSAWGDGDTQYF	TGCAGTGCTTGGGGGGACGGCGATACGCAGTATTTT
TRBV29-1	.	TRBJ2-1	.	CSVMGGRREGNEQFF	TGCAGCGTTATGGGGGGCCGAAGAGAAGGCAATGAGCAGTTCTTC
TRBV2	.	TRBJ1-2	.	CASTGGSYGYTF	TGTGCCAGCACCGGGGGGAGCTATGGCTACACCTTC
TRBV19	many	TRBJ2-2	TRBD2	CASSPLAGGSRELFF	TGTGCCAGTAGCCCTCTAGCGGGAGGGTCCCGGGAGCTGTTTTTT
TRBV11-3	many	TRBJ2-6	.	CASSLEQVSGANVLTF	TGTGCCAGCAGCTTAGAACAGGTCTCTGGGGCCAACGTCCTGACTTTC
TRBV4-3	few	TRBJ2-3	.	CASSQYTSSTDTQYF	TGCGCCAGCAGCCAATACACTAGTAGCACAGATACGCAGTATTTT
TRBV5-1	.	TRBJ2-7	.	CASSLNPQGYEQYF	TGCGCCAGCAGCCTGAACCCGCAGGGCTACGAGCAGTACTTC
TRBV20-1	many	TRBJ2-4	TRBD1	CSARTGFAKNIQYF	TGCAGTGCGCGGACAGGGTTTGCCAAAAACATTCAGTACTTC
TRBV2	once	TRBJ1-2	.	CASSERRGEGGYTF	TGTGCCAGCAGTGAACGCAGGGGTGAGGGTGGCTACACCTTC
TRBV2	many	TRBJ1-1	.	CASRGGRGVDTEAFF	TGTGCCAGCAGGGGGGGGCGGGGGGTGGACACTGAAGCTTTCTTT
TRBV4-2	.	TRBJ2-7	.	CASSQDALTYEQYF	TGTGCCAGCAGCCAAGATGCCTTAACCTACGAGCAGTACTTC
TRBV7-3	few	TRBJ2-5	.	CASSPTSLSETQYF	TGTGCCAGCAGCCCAACTAGTCTTTCCGAGACCCAGTACTTC
TRBV24-1	once	TRBJ1-3	.	CATMDLAGNTIYF	TGTGCCACCATGGATTTAGCGGGAAACACCATATATTTT
TRBV7-9	many	TRBJ2-2	TRBD1	CASSRSRGTGELFF	TGTGCCAGCAGCCGATCCAGGGGGACCGGGGAGCTGTTTTTT
TRBV2	.	TRBJ1-6	.	CASKGDYNSPLHF	TGTGCCAGCAAAGGTGATTATAATTCACCCCTCCACTTT
TRBV19	.	TRBJ2-6	.	CASTGGEAGANVLTF	TGTGCCAGTACAGGAGGGGAAGCTGGGGCCAACGTCCTGACTTTC
TRBV6-4	.	TRBJ2-3	TRBD2	CASSEGLATDTQYF	TGTGCCAGCAGTGAGGGACTAGCCACAGATACGCAGTATTTT
TRBV10-3	.	TRBJ1-5	TRBD1	CAINESQGGDQPQHF	TGTGCCATCAATGAGTCGCAGGGGGGGGATCAGCCCCAGCATTTT
TRBV9	.	TRBJ2-3	.	CASSAQYGADTQYF	TGTGCCAGCAGCGCGCAGTACGGGGCAGATACGCAGTATTTT
TRBV20-1	once	TRBJ1-2	.	CSARDSGERGYTF	TGCAGTGCTAGAGATAGCGGGGAGAGGGGCTACACCTTC
TRBV20-1	.	TRBJ2-7	TRBD2	CSAIGTRGEQYF	TGCAGTGCTATCGGGACTAGGGGCGAGCAGTACTTC
TRBV10-3	once	TRBJ2-5	.	CAISEGPSGRGTQYF	TGTGCCATCAGTGAAGGGCCAAGCGGACGAGGGACCCAGTACTTC
TRBV10-2	many	TRBJ2-7	.	CASSVIAIRGEQYF	TGCGCCAGCAGTGTGATAGCGATCAGGGGCGAGCAGTACTTC
TRBV11-1	many	TRBJ1-6	.	CASSPTTVSNSPLHF	TGTGCCAGCAGCCCGACGACAGTGTCAAATTCACCCCTCCACTTT
TRBV6-2/TRBV6-3	.	TRBJ2-3	TRBD2	CASNGLAGTDTQYF	TGTGCCAGCAACGGACTAGCGGGAACAGATACGCAGTATTTT